The source of this T cell receptor (beta chain) is a study of T-cell memory formation after mild COVID-19. Overall study context: TCR clusters were largely donor specific. Findings of the study overall: Clones that contracted from day 15 to 85 were balanced CD4/CD8, while later expanders leaned CD4+.

TCRdb re-derived calls from the 5' RACE reads in MiXCR, one entry per CDR3 protein. The sample has 180,000 or so distinct CDR3 sequences, roughly 10% seen once. Germline CDR1 is SGHRS and CDR2 is YFSETQ. J lost 3 bases, V lost 1 base, and 5 bases had no gene match. The CDR3 is 16 amino acids. For this clonotype: Its antigen is undetermined.

Sequencing used PBMCs or a T cell subset sorted from them (not recorded which). This chain uses TRBV5-1 with TRBJ1-3; 9 bases map to TRBD1. The source of this sequence is a young man who had mild COVID-19 (a few samples of this study predate the infection). Cell type and time point are not known. The CDR3 DNA sequence: TGCGCCAGCAGCTTGTTTACAGGGGGCGATGGAAACACCATATATTTT. As protein: CASSLFTGGDGNTIYF. Full variable domain (remainder filled in from reference TRBV5-1 and TRBJ1-3): KAGVTQTPRYLIKTRGQQVTLSCSPISGHRSVSWYQQTPGQGLQFLFEYFSETQRNKGNFPGRFSGRQFSNSRSEMNVSTLELGDSALYLCASSLFTGGDGNTIYFGEGSWLTVV.